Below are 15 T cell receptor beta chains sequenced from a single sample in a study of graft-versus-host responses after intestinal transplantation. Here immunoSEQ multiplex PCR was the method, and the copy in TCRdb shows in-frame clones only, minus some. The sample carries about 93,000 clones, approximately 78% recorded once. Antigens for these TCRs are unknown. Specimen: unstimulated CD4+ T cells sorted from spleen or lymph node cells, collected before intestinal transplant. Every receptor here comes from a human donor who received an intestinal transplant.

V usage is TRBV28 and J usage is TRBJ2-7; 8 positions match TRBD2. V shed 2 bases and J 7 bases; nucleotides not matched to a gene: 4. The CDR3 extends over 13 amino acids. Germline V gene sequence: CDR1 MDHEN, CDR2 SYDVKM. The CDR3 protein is CASSLRLAWEQYF. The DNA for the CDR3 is TGTGCCAGCAGTTTACGACTAGCGTGGGAGCAGTACTTC.

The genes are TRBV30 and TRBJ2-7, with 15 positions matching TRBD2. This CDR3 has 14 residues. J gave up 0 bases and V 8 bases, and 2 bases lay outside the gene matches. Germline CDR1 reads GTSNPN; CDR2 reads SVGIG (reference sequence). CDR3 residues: CAGLAGGSSYEQYF. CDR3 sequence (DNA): TGTGCCGGACTAGCGGGGGGGAGCTCCTACGAGCAGTACTTC.

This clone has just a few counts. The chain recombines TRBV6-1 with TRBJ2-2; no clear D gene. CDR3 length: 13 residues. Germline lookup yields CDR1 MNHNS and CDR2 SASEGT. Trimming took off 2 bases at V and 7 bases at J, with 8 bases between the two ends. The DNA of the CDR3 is TGTGCCAGCAGTGAATCCGACATCGGGGAGCTGTTTTTT. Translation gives CASSESDIGELFF.

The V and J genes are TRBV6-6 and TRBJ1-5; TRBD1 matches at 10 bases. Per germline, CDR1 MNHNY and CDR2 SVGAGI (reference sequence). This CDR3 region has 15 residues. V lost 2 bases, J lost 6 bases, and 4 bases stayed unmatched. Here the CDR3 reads CASSYEGQGIQPQHF. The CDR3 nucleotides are TGTGCCAGCAGTTACGAGGGACAGGGGATTCAGCCCCAGCATTTT.

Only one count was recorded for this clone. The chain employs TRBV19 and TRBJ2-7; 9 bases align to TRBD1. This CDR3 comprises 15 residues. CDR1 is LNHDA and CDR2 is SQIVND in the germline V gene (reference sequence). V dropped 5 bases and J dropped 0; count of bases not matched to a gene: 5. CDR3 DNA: TGTGCCAGTAGTCCGGGGACAGGGAGCTCCTACGAGCAGTACTTC. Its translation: CASSPGTGSSYEQYF. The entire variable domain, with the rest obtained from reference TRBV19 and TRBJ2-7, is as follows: DGGITQSPKYLFRKEGQNVTLSCEQNLNHDAMYWYRQDPGQGLRLIYYSQIVNDFQKGDIAEGYSVSREKKESFPLTVTSAQKNPTAFYLCASSPGTGSSYEQYFGPGTRLTVT.

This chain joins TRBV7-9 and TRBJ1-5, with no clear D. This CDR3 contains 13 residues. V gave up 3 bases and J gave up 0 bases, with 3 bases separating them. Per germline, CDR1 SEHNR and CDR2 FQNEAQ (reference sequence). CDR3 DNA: TGTGCCAGCAGCTTCGGTAGCAATCAGCCCCAGCATTTT. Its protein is CASSFGSNQPQHF.

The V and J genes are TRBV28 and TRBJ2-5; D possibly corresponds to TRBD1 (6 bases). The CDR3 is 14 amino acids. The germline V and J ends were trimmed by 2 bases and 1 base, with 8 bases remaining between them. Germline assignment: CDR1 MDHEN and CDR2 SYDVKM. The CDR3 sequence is CASSLPGVQETQYF. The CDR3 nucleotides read TGTGCCAGCAGTTTACCAGGGGTCCAAGAGACCCAGTACTTC.

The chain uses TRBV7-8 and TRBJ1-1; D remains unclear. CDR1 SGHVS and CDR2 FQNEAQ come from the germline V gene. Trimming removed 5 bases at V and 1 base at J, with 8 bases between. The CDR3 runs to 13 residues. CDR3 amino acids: CASSLRGNTEAFF. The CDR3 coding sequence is TGTGCCAGCAGCCTTCGGGGGAACACTGAAGCTTTCTTT.

The CDR3 spells CASSPRGSGRSSYNEQFF. In DNA form, the CDR3 reads TGTGCCAGCAGCCCCCGAGGTAGCGGGAGGTCTTCCTACAATGAGCAGTTCTTC. V gene TRBV7-9 combines with J gene TRBJ2-1, with TRBD2 matching 10 bases. V was pared by 5 bases and J by 1 base, with 11 bases of the junction left unmatched. The CDR3 consists of 18 residues. Germline CDR1 and CDR2: SEHNR and FQNEAQ (reference sequence). The variable domain in full, with the rest retrieved from reference TRBV7-9 and TRBJ2-1, is DTGVSQNPRHKITKRGQNVTFRCDPISEHNRLYWYRQTLGQGPEFLTYFQNEAQLEKSRLLSDRFSAERPKGSFSTLEIQRTEQGDSAMYLCASSPRGSGRSSYNEQFFGPGTRLTVL.

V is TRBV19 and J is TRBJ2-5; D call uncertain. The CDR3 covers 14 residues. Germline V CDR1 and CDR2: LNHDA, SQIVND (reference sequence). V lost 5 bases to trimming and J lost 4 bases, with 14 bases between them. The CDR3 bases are TGTGCCAGTAGTGCATCTCGACTTGGAGAGACCCAGTACTTC. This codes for CASSASRLGETQYF.

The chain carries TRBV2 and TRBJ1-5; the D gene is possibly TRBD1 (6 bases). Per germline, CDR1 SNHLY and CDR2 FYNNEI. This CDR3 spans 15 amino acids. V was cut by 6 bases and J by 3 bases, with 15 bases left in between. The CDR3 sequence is CASSREWDTNQPQHF. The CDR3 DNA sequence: TGTGCCAGCAGCCGGGAATGGGACACCAATCAGCCCCAGCATTTT.

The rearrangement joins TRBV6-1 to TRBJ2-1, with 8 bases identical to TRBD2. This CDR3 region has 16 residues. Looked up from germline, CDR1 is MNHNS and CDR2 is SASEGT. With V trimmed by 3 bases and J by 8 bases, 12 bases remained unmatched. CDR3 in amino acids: CASSESLGLGIHEQFF. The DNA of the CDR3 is TGTGCCAGCAGTGAGAGTTTGGGACTAGGGATCCATGAGCAGTTCTTC.

The CDR3 reads CSVGGPFSGRPSYEQYF. CDR3 DNA: TGCAGCGTTGGCGGGCCCTTTAGCGGGAGGCCTTCCTACGAGCAGTACTTC. The chain employs TRBV29-1 and TRBJ2-7, with TRBD2 matching 10 bases. The J segment lost 1 base and the V segment lost 4 bases, leaving 13 bases of the junction unmatched. Germline V lookup: CDR1 SQVTM, CDR2 ANQGSEA. The CDR3 sequence is 17 residues long.

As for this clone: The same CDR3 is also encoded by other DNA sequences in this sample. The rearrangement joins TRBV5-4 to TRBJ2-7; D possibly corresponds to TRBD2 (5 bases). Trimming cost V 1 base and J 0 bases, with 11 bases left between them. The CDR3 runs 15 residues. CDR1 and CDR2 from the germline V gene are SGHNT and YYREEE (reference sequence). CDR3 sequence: CASSLSQRSSYEQYF. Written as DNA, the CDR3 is TGTGCCAGCAGCTTGTCCCAGCGGAGCTCCTACGAGCAGTACTTC.

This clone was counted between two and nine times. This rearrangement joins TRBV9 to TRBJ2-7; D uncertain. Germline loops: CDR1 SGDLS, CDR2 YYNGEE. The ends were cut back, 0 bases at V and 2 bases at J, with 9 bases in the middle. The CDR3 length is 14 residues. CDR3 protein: CASSVGPVPYEQYF. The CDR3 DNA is TGTGCCAGCAGCGTAGGCCCAGTGCCCTACGAGCAGTACTTC.